What follows describes a single TCR beta chain. The data were taken from a study of CD8 T cells in Susac syndrome. RNA totalling roughly 0.5 to 1 ug underwent reverse transcription with random hexamers. A multiplex approach, immunoSEQ multiplex PCR, amplified TCR beta CDR3 across 54 Vbeta and 13 Jbeta. Via MiXCR, TCRdb re-called the immunoSEQ multiplex PCR reads, giving one row per CDR3 protein. The sample shows about 120,000 distinct CDR3 sequences, around 94% of them seen only once. Sequencing was carried out using CD4+ T cells from PBMCs. This TCR came from a human donor in good health.

CDR3 sequence: CASSEARQGITEAFF. The CDR3 DNA sequence: TGTGCCAGCAGTGAAGCGAGACAGGGAATCACTGAAGCTTTCTTT. The chain recombines TRBV2 with TRBJ1-1; 7 nucleotides line up with TRBD1. Looked up from germline, CDR1 is SNHLY and CDR2 is FYNNEI. CDR3 length: 15 residues. V lost 0 bases and J lost 4; bases outside the gene matches: 5.